Presented here are 7 T cell receptor beta chains from one specimen sequenced in a study of follicular helper T cells after annual influenza vaccination. Assay used: immunoSEQ multiplex PCR; TCRdb lists only in-frame clones, some missing. The sample lists about 6,800 clones; roughly 84% were seen once. Time point noted: 2015-2016 season, 7 days after influenza vaccination. The starting material was CXCR5+ CD38- circulating T follicular helper cells from blood, obtained 7 days after influenza vaccination. Subset here: circulating Tfh, non-naive CD4+CXCR5+PD-1+ (ICOS+CD38+ or ICOS-CD38-). Receptor source: an adult who received the influenza vaccine.

The rearrangement links TRBV9 to TRBJ2-3, with D possibly being TRBD1 (5 bases). Germline V gives CDR1 SGDLS, CDR2 YYNGEE. The V end was cut by 3 bases, the J end by 6 bases, with 17 bases between. The CDR3 totals 15 residues. CDR3 DNA: TGTGCCAGCAGCGCACAGGAGAAAACGTTGGATACGCAGTATTTT. This gives the protein CASSAQEKTLDTQYF.

This chain connects TRBV6-1 to TRBJ2-7, with no clear D. CDR1 is MNHNS, CDR2 SASEGT, per germline. This CDR3 has 14 amino acids. Trimming removed 7 bases at V and 5 bases at J, with 18 bases between. The CDR3, as DNA: TGTGCCAGCAACGAGAGGACCCGTCAAAACGAGCAGTACTTC. Translated, it gives CASNERTRQNEQYF.

The V call is TRBV29-1, the J call TRBJ2-3; 11 nucleotides line up with TRBD2. The CDR3 is 14 residues long. Germline CDR1 reads SQVTM; CDR2 reads ANQGSEA. With 7 bases clipped from V and 7 bases from J, the junction kept 10 bases outside the gene matches. CDR3 sequence reads: CSGRLAGIGHTQYF. The CDR3 nucleotides are TGCAGCGGTCGACTAGCGGGAATCGGTCATACGCAGTATTTT.

The chain couples TRBV4-3 to TRBJ1-5, with D unresolved. V gave up 0 bases and J gave up 6 bases, with 12 bases separating them. Germline V gene lookup returns CDR1 LGHNA and CDR2 YSLEER. This CDR3 is 15 amino acids long. The CDR3 region has the DNA TGCGCCAGCAGCCAAGATTGGTCGGGCGGTCAGCCCCAGCATTTT. It specifies CASSQDWSGGQPQHF.

The chain joins TRBV5-8 to TRBJ2-1; D is possibly TRBD2 (6 bases). The germline V gene encodes CDR1 SGHTS and CDR2 YDEGEE. This CDR3 comprises 14 residues. V was trimmed by 4 bases and J by 4 bases, leaving 12 bases between them. CDR3 in DNA: TGTGCCAGCAGCAAAGGGACTCCATACAATGAGCAGTTCTTC. It translates to CASSKGTPYNEQFF.

V gene TRBV2 combines with J gene TRBJ2-3; TRBD2 matches at 12 bases. The CDR3 sequence is 15 residues long. Germline V gives CDR1 SNHLY, CDR2 FYNNEI. With V trimmed by 7 bases and J by 1 base, 3 bases remained unmatched. The CDR3 protein is CASTRLAGGTDTQYF. The DNA for the CDR3 is TGTGCCAGCACCCGACTAGCGGGAGGCACAGATACGCAGTATTTT.

The chain is built from TRBV19 and TRBJ2-7; unclear D gene. The CDR3 is 13 amino acids. V was cut by 5 bases and J by 1 base, with 9 bases left in between. Germline V gives CDR1 LNHDA, CDR2 SQIVND (reference sequence). CDR3 sequence (DNA): TGTGCCAGTAGTCCGAGGTTATCCTACGAGCAGTACGTC. Its protein product is CASSPRLSYEQYV.